Listed below are T cell receptor beta chains from one sample, sequenced in a study of shared T cell receptors in the human thymus. Profiling relied on immunoSEQ multiplex PCR, and the TCRdb table lists in-frame clones only, not all of them. The table lists roughly 500,000 clones, about 80% of them singletons, with 0.013% in the top ten. These records were also assigned to another study, of human thymus T cells.

What was sequenced was thymocytes. The source of these receptors is a boy less than two years old with a congenital heart defect. The CDR3 runs from the conserved cysteine through the conserved F or W. A D gene is named only where the DNA matches it firmly. Not every row has a clone size; where given, it reads once, few, many or a size class.

d_gene: -
abundance: -
v_gene: TRBV7-6
j_gene: TRBJ2-1
CDR3nt: TGTGCCAGCAGCTTAGAAGGCGGACTCAATGAGCAGTTCTTC
CDR3aa: CASSLEGGLNEQFF

d_gene: TRBD2
abundance: -
v_gene: TRBV19
j_gene: TRBJ2-1
CDR3nt: TGTGCCAGTAGTATAGGGGCGGGAGTCCCCTACAATGAGCAGTTCTTC
CDR3aa: CASSIGAGVPYNEQFF

d_gene: -
abundance: -
v_gene: TRBV11-2
j_gene: TRBJ2-4
CDR3nt: TGTGCCAGCACCCCGGACCAAAGGGGTGGAAACATTCAGTACTTC
CDR3aa: CASTPDQRGGNIQYF

d_gene: TRBD1
abundance: -
v_gene: TRBV9
j_gene: TRBJ2-1
CDR3nt: TGTGCCAGCAGCGTATCCGGACAGGGGAACAATGAGCAGTTCTTC
CDR3aa: CASSVSGQGNNEQFF

d_gene: -
abundance: few
v_gene: TRBV28
j_gene: TRBJ1-3
CDR3nt: TGTGCCAGCAGTTTCGGGGTCTCTGGAAACACCATATATTTT
CDR3aa: CASSFGVSGNTIYF

d_gene: -
abundance: -
v_gene: TRBV14
j_gene: TRBJ2-7
CDR3nt: TGTGCCAGCGGAGTTTTGCGGGGCGAGCAGTACTTC
CDR3aa: CASGVLRGEQYF

d_gene: TRBD1
abundance: few
v_gene: TRBV6-1
j_gene: TRBJ1-1
CDR3nt: TGTGCCAGCAGTGAAAAAGGCTGGGACAGGGTCACTGAAGCTTTCTTT
CDR3aa: CASSEKGWDRVTEAFF

d_gene: TRBD2
abundance: -
v_gene: TRBV6-5
j_gene: TRBJ2-7
CDR3nt: TGTGCCAGCAGTTACTCGGGACTAGGTTACTACGAGCAGTACTTC
CDR3aa: CASSYSGLGYYEQYF

d_gene: -
abundance: -
v_gene: TRBV2
j_gene: TRBJ1-1
CDR3nt: TGTGCCAGGGTTCGGAGGAAGGCTGAAGCTTTCTTT
CDR3aa: CARVRRKAEAFF

d_gene: -
abundance: -
v_gene: TRBV19
j_gene: TRBJ2-7
CDR3nt: TGTGCCAGTAGTATCGGGAGAGGGACGTTGATCTACGAGCAGTACTTC
CDR3aa: CASSIGRGTLIYEQYF

d_gene: TRBD2
abundance: -
v_gene: TRBV11-2
j_gene: TRBJ2-7
CDR3nt: TGTGCCAGCAGCTTAGCCCCCGGTAGCGGGAGAAGGTACGAGCAGTACTTC
CDR3aa: CASSLAPGSGRRYEQYF

d_gene: -
abundance: -
v_gene: TRBV14
j_gene: TRBJ2-7
CDR3nt: TGTGCCAGCAGCCAAGAAGGAACCCATTCGGGGGCCTACGAGCAGTACTTC
CDR3aa: CASSQEGTHSGAYEQYF

d_gene: -
abundance: few
v_gene: TRBV19
j_gene: TRBJ2-7
CDR3nt: TGTGCCAGTAGTATCGGCAGGGGAATAGCTTCCTACGAGCAGTACTTC
CDR3aa: CASSIGRGIASYEQYF

d_gene: TRBD1
abundance: once
v_gene: TRBV28
j_gene: TRBJ2-7
CDR3nt: TGTGCCAGCAGTGACCGGACAGGCACAACCTACGAGCAGTACTTC
CDR3aa: CASSDRTGTTYEQYF

d_gene: -
abundance: -
v_gene: TRBV9
j_gene: TRBJ2-1
CDR3nt: TGTGCCAGCAGCGGGTCCATTACTTCCCCCAACAATGAGCAGTTCTTC
CDR3aa: CASSGSITSPNNEQFF

d_gene: -
abundance: once
v_gene: TRBV27
j_gene: TRBJ2-3
CDR3nt: TGTGCCAGCAGTCCGGACAGTACAGATACGCAGTATTTT
CDR3aa: CASSPDSTDTQYF

d_gene: TRBD1
abundance: -
v_gene: TRBV6-1
j_gene: TRBJ2-5
CDR3nt: TGTGCCAGCAGTGCCGGGGACAGGGAAGAGACCCAGTACTTC
CDR3aa: CASSAGDREETQYF

d_gene: TRBD2
abundance: -
v_gene: TRBV19
j_gene: TRBJ2-1
CDR3nt: TGTGCCAGTACTAGCGGGAGGAACAATGAGCAGTTCTTC
CDR3aa: CASTSGRNNEQFF

d_gene: TRBD1
abundance: -
v_gene: TRBV5-8
j_gene: TRBJ1-1
CDR3nt: TGTGCCAGCAGCTTCAGGGGGAATGCTGAAGCTTTCTTT
CDR3aa: CASSFRGNAEAFF

d_gene: TRBD2
abundance: -
v_gene: TRBV4-3
j_gene: TRBJ2-7
CDR3nt: TGCGCCAGCAGCCGGGCACTAGCGGGACTCGAGCAGTACTTC
CDR3aa: CASSRALAGLEQYF

d_gene: -
abundance: once
v_gene: TRBV6-6
j_gene: TRBJ2-7
CDR3nt: TGTGCCAGCAGTTACCCCAAAGGGGCGGTTTTTTACGAGCAGTACTTC
CDR3aa: CASSYPKGAVFYEQYF

d_gene: TRBD2
abundance: -
v_gene: TRBV5-1
j_gene: TRBJ2-1
CDR3nt: TGCGCCAGCAGCTGGGGACCTAGCGGGATAGACAATGAGCAGTTCTTC
CDR3aa: CASSWGPSGIDNEQFF

d_gene: -
abundance: -
v_gene: TRBV14
j_gene: TRBJ2-1
CDR3nt: TGTGCCAGCAGCCAAGCGTTCAGGTCACAATACAATGAGCAGTTCTTC
CDR3aa: CASSQAFRSQYNEQFF

d_gene: TRBD1
abundance: few
v_gene: TRBV27
j_gene: TRBJ2-6
CDR3nt: TGTGCCAGCTCCCGCAGGGGGATCTCCGGGGCCAACGTCCTGACTTTC
CDR3aa: CASSRRGISGANVLTF

d_gene: TRBD1
abundance: -
v_gene: TRBV6-5
j_gene: TRBJ2-2
CDR3nt: TGTGCCAGCAGTTACGAACAGGGGGCCACCGGGGAGCTGTTTTTT
CDR3aa: CASSYEQGATGELFF

d_gene: -
abundance: -
v_gene: TRBV25-1
j_gene: TRBJ2-5
CDR3nt: TGTGCCAGCAACTCCCGATGGAGCCAGACCCAGTACTTC
CDR3aa: CASNSRWSQTQYF

d_gene: TRBD2
abundance: -
v_gene: TRBV7-9
j_gene: TRBJ2-1
CDR3nt: TGTGCCAGCAGCTCCCGACTAGCGGGAGGTCCCACGCACAATGAGCAGTTCTTC
CDR3aa: CASSSRLAGGPTHNEQFF

d_gene: TRBD2
abundance: few
v_gene: TRBV5-4
j_gene: TRBJ2-7
CDR3nt: TGTGCCAGCAGCTTGGCGGGGGGGACTCGCTACGAGCAGTACTTC
CDR3aa: CASSLAGGTRYEQYF

d_gene: -
abundance: -
v_gene: TRBV6-5
j_gene: TRBJ1-5
CDR3nt: TGTGCCAGCAGTTACCTTGGGGCCAATCAGCCCCAGCATTTT
CDR3aa: CASSYLGANQPQHF

d_gene: -
abundance: -
v_gene: TRBV15
j_gene: TRBJ2-5
CDR3nt: TGTGCCACCAGCAGGTCCGCCCGGCAAGAGACCCAGTACTTC
CDR3aa: CATSRSARQETQYF

d_gene: TRBD2
abundance: -
v_gene: TRBV7-2
j_gene: TRBJ2-1
CDR3nt: TGTGCCAGCAGTTCAGAAGCGGGAGGAGGGAATGAGCAGTTCTTC
CDR3aa: CASSSEAGGGNEQFF

d_gene: TRBD1
abundance: -
v_gene: TRBV11-2
j_gene: TRBJ2-7
CDR3nt: TGTGCCAGCAGCTTAGCACGACAGGGCGGCTACGAGCAGTACTTC
CDR3aa: CASSLARQGGYEQYF

d_gene: TRBD1
abundance: -
v_gene: TRBV27
j_gene: TRBJ1-4
CDR3nt: TGTGCCAGCAGCCTCCGGACAGGAGTTAATGAAAAACTGTTTTTT
CDR3aa: CASSLRTGVNEKLFF